This TCR beta chain was identified in a study of cytomegalovirus exposure and HLA in healthy donors. A note on this clone: Antigen unknown.

The PCR employed 60 Vbeta primers together with 13 Jbeta primers. Sequenced by immunoSEQ multiplex PCR; TCRdb stores in-frame clones only, minus some. The sample carries around 82,000 clones, roughly 79% recorded once. In germline, CDR1 is LNHDA, CDR2 SQIVND (reference sequence). The junction had 8 bases not matched to a gene; V was cut back by 7 bases and J by 4 bases. The CDR3 runs to 14 residues. Study results and limitations: Analyzed later, association rates of TCRs varied across HLA loci, with DRB1 most and HLA-C fewest.

The sample comprised PBMCs. The chain carries TRBV19 and TRBJ2-3, with 7 positions matching TRBD2. This TCR was recovered from a male donor in good health and CMV-seropositive. The CDR3 here is CASNGGGAADTQYF. The CDR3 DNA reads as TGTGCCAGTAATGGCGGGGGAGCGGCAGATACGCAGTATTTT.